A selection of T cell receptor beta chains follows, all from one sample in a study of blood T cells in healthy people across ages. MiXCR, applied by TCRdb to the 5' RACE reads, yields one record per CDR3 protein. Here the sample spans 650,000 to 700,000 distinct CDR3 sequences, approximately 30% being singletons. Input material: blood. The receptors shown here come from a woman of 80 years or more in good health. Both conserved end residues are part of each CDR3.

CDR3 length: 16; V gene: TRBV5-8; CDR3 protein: CASSLMAGASYNEQFF
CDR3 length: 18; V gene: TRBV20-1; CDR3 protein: CSARSWGQGVSSNQPQHF
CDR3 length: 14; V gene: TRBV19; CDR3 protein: CATDRGLDNQPQHF
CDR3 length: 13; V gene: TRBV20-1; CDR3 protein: CSASGGSYNEQFF
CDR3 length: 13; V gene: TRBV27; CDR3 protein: CASSLSLSTEAFF
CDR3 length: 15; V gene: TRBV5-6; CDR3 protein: CASTNWGGLGGELFF
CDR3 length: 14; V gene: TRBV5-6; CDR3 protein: CASGSTGPYDEQFF
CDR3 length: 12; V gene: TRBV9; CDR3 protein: CASSGNTGELFF
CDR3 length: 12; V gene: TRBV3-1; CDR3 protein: CASSQEKRTQYF
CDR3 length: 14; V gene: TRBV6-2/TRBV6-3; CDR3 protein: CASSRFGNNQPQHF
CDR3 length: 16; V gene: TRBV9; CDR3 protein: CASSGSSGGTGDTQYF
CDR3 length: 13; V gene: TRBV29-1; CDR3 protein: CSVRDRVTYEQYF
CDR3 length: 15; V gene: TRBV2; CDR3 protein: CASRERLAEAYEQYF
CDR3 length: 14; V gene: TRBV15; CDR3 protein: CATSRDGFSDTQYF
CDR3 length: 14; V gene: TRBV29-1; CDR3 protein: CSVPGQGFSDTQYF
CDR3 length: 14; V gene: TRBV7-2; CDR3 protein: CASYLGGAYNEQFF
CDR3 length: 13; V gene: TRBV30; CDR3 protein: CARQELSDSPLHF
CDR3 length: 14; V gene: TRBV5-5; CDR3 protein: CASSLGRGSYGYTF
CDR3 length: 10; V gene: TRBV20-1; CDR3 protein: CSASKDGYTF
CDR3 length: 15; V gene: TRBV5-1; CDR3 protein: CASSFGQRLGNTIYF
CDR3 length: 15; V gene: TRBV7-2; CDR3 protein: CASSLAAGFYNEQYF
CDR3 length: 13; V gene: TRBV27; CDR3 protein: CASSILGGGEAFF
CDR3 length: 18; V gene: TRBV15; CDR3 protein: CATTPGLPLVSSYNEQFF
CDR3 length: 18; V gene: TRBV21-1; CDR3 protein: CASSKDKDNATGDYGYTF
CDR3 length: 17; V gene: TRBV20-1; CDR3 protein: CSAGDRTVGSFTDTQYF
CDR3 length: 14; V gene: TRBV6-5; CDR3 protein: CASSYSWPEDTQYF
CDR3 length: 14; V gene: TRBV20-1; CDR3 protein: CSASPEYSYNEQFF
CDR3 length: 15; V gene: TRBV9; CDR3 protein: CASSVGGTFQETQYF